The rows below give T cell receptor beta chains drawn from one sample of a study of shared clonotypes between healthy human individuals. Method: immunoSEQ multiplex PCR; TCRdb's copy keeps in-frame clones and lacks some. Of approximately 2,300,000 clones listed, roughly 92% are singletons. The material sequenced was naive CD4+ T cells from PBMCs. All receptors derive from a man aged 18-30 years in good health. Some clones in this sample may be carry-over from other donors' samples. The CDR3 runs from the conserved cysteine through the conserved F or W. D genes are given only for firm matches. Size values are once, few and many counts, or a class for expanded clones, and some rows have none.

TRBV5-1	TRBJ2-2	-	TRBD1	TGCGCCAGCAGCCTAGATCCGACAGGGTCCGGGGAGCTGTTTTTT	CASSLDPTGSGELFF
TRBV9	TRBJ1-1	-	TRBD1	TGTGCCAGCAGCGTTCTACAGGGGGCTGTGACTGAAGCTTTCTTT	CASSVLQGAVTEAFF
TRBV30	TRBJ1-1	-	TRBD1	TGTGCCTGGAGTCCAACCGACAGGGGTTGGGGGAACACTGAAGCTTTCTTT	CAWSPTDRGWGNTEAFF
TRBV7-3	TRBJ2-2	-	-	TGTGCCAGCAGCTTAACCGAGTGGGGAGGCGGGGAGCTGTTTTTT	CASSLTEWGGGELFF
TRBV6-1	TRBJ1-3	-	TRBD1	TGTGCCAGCAGTGGAGGACAGGTCCGCTCTGGAAACACCATATATTTT	CASSGGQVRSGNTIYF
TRBV4-2	TRBJ2-1	-	TRBD2	TGTGCCAGCAGCCCCCCGACCAGCGGGAGTGTACGGGAGCAGTTCTTC	CASSPPTSGSVREQFF
TRBV2	TRBJ1-1	-	-	TGTGCCAGCAGTGCCGGCAGGAGAGCTTTCTTT	CASSAGRRAFF
TRBV28	TRBJ2-7	-	-	TGTGCCAGCAGGCAGGGGTCCTACGAGCAGTACTTC	CASRQGSYEQYF
TRBV28	TRBJ2-5	once	-	TGTGCCAGCAGTTTGGAGCAGGGGGGAAAGACCCAGTACTTC	CASSLEQGGKTQYF
TRBV5-1	TRBJ2-7	-	TRBD2	TGCGCCAGCAGCTTGGGCACTAGCGGGAGTCTCGGCGAGCAGTACTTC	CASSLGTSGSLGEQYF
TRBV7-2	TRBJ2-3	-	TRBD1	TGTGCCAGCACGAAACAGGGGGCGGTGGCAGATACGCAGTATTTT	CASTKQGAVADTQYF
TRBV5-1	TRBJ2-7	-	TRBD1	TGCGCCAGCAGCCTCCGGGACAGGGGCGAGCAGTACTTC	CASSLRDRGEQYF
TRBV28	TRBJ1-2	-	-	TGTGCCAGCAGAACCGGGACACCTTCTAACTATGGCTACACCTTC	CASRTGTPSNYGYTF
TRBV28	TRBJ1-3	-	TRBD1	TGTGCCAGCAGTTTATGGGGACAGGGGGTTGATGCTGGAAACACCATATATTTT	CASSLWGQGVDAGNTIYF
TRBV30	TRBJ2-1	-	TRBD1	TGTGCCTGCACCCCGGGACAGCCTTACAATGAGCAGTTCTTC	CACTPGQPYNEQFF
TRBV28	TRBJ1-1	few	TRBD1	TGTGCCAGCAGTCGACAGGGGGTTTCCGAAGCTTTCTTT	CASSRQGVSEAFF
TRBV5-1	TRBJ1-1	-	-	TGCGCCAGCAGCTTGAATTTGATGAACGGGAACACTGAAGCTTTCTTT	CASSLNLMNGNTEAFF
TRBV7-2	TRBJ2-7	-	-	TGTGCCAGCAGCTCAGGCCGGGACACCAACTACGAGCAGTACTTC	CASSSGRDTNYEQYF
TRBV4-1	TRBJ2-3	-	TRBD2	TGCGCCAGCAGCCCACTAGGGACTAGCGGGAGGTTGGCAGATACGCAGTATTTT	CASSPLGTSGRLADTQYF
TRBV6-5	TRBJ1-2	-	TRBD1	TGTGCCAGCAGTTACTCGGACAGGGGGAACTATGGCTACACCTTC	CASSYSDRGNYGYTF
TRBV4-1	TRBJ2-3	-	TRBD1	TGCGCCAGCAGCCAAGAGGGACAGGGGGCCGGAGATACGCAGTATTTT	CASSQEGQGAGDTQYF
TRBV13	TRBJ2-1	-	TRBD2	TGTGCCAGCAGCAAACCTACTAGCGGTTTCTACAATGAGCAGTTCTTC	CASSKPTSGFYNEQFF
TRBV28	TRBJ2-7	-	TRBD1	TGTGCCAGCAGCTGGTCGGGACAGGGATCTGCCGAGCAGTACTTC	CASSWSGQGSAEQYF
TRBV6-6	TRBJ2-1	-	TRBD2	TGTGCCAGCAGTTACGATTCGGGAGGCGAAGCTGAGCAGTTCTTC	CASSYDSGGEAEQFF
TRBV6-5	TRBJ1-1	-	-	TGTGCCAGCAGTAGGACGAACACTGAAGCTTTCTTT	CASSRTNTEAFF
TRBV10-1	TRBJ2-2	-	-	TGCGCCAGCACCCCCGTCAGACCTGCTCATTCGACTAAACTCACCGGGGAGCTGTTTTTT	CASTPVRPAHSTKLTGELFF